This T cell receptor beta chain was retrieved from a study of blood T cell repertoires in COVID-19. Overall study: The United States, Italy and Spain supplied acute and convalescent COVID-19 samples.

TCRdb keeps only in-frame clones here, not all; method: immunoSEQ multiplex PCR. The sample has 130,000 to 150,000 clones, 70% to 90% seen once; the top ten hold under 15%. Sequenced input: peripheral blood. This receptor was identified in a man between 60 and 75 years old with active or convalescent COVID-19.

CDR3 protein: CASSDPPTSALHEQYF. The DNA of the CDR3 is TGTGCCAGCAGCGACCCACCAACTAGCGCCCTCCACGAGCAGTACTTC. This chain links TRBV9 with TRBJ2-7; 7 bases are a match to TRBD2. CDR1 and CDR2 from the germline V gene are SGDLS and YYNGEE. Germline trimming cut 3 bases from V and 5 bases from J; bases unmatched to any gene: 14. CDR3 length: 16 amino acids.